This T cell receptor beta chain was retrieved from a study of blood T cell repertoires in COVID-19. Assay: immunoSEQ multiplex PCR; the TCRdb copy retains only in-frame clones and omits some. The table records approximately 530,000 clones, roughly 89% of them present only once. Germline loops: CDR1 LNHNV, CDR2 YYDKDF (reference sequence). The CDR3 has 19 residues. Trimming removed 0 bases at V and 0 bases at J, with 18 bases between. The sequencing sample was made of peripheral blood. This TCR derives from a woman in her fifties or sixties with COVID-19, enrolled during active disease. The J gene is TRBJ1-3, the V gene TRBV15, with a possible D match to TRBD1 (6 bases). In DNA form, the CDR3 reads TGTGCCACCAGCAGAGATGACTCTAGGGACACTAGCTCTGGAAACACCATATATTTT. It translates to CATSRDDSRDTSSGNTIYF.